The source of this T cell receptor beta chain is a study of cytomegalovirus exposure and HLA in healthy donors. Study-level information: An early data release held tens of millions of unique TCRs from HLA-typed donors.

Germline CDR1 reads MNHEY; CDR2 reads SMNVEV (reference sequence). The J segment lost 0 bases and the V segment lost 5 bases, leaving 7 bases of the junction unmatched. There are 16 residues in the CDR3. A note on this clone: Its antigen is not known.

General study results and limits: Confirmation in vitro established that a few CMV-associated chains were specific for CMV antigens.

60 Vbeta and 13 Jbeta primers were used in PCR. TCRdb's table, derived via immunoSEQ multiplex PCR, lists solely in-frame clones and lacks some. The table lists around 100,000 clones, 60% to 80% of them singletons. The sequenced sample consisted of PBMCs. The TCR was taken from a woman under 40 in good health and CMV-seropositive. The genes are TRBV27 and TRBJ1-1, with 9 nucleotides matching TRBD1. The CDR3 DNA is TGTGCCAGCAGTCTCTACGGACAGGGGATGAACACTGAAGCTTTCTTT. It encodes CASSLYGQGMNTEAFF.